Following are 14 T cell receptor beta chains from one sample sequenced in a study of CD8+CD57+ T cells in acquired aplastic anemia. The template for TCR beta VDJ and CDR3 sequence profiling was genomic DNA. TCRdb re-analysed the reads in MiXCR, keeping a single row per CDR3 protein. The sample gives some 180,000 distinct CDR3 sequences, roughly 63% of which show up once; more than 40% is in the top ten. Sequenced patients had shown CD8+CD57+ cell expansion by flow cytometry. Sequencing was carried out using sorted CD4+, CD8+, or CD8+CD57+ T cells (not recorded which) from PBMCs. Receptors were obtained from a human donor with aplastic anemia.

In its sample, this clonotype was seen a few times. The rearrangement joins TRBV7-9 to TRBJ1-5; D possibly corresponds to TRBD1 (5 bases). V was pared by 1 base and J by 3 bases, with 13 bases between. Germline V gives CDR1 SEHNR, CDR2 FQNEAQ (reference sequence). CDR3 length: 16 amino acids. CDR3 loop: CASSLGSGRANQPQHF. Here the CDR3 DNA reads TGTGCCAGCAGCTTAGGGTCAGGGAGAGCCAATCAGCCCCAGCATTTT.

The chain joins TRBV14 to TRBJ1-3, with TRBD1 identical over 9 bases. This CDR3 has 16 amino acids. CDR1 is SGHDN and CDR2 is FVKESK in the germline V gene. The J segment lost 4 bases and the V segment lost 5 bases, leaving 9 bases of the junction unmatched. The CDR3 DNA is TGTGCCAGCAGCTCTAAGGACAGGGGAGCCGGAAACACCATATATTTT. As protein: CASSSKDRGAGNTIYF.

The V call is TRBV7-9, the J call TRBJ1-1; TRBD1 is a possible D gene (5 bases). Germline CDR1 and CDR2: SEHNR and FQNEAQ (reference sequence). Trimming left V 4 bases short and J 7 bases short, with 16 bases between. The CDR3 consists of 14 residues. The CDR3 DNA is TGTGCCAGCAGCTCCTTAAACACAGGTATTGAAGCTTTCTTT. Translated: CASSSLNTGIEAFF.

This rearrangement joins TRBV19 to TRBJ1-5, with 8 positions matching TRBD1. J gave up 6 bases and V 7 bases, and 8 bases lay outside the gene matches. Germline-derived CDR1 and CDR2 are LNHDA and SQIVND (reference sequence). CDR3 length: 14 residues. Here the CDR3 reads CASTGTGLSQPQHF. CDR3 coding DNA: TGTGCCAGTACCGGGACAGGTCTTAGTCAGCCCCAGCATTTT.

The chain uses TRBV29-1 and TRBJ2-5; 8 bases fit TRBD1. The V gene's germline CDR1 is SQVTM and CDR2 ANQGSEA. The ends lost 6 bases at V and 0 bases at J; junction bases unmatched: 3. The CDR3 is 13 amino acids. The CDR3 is CSVTDRDQETQYF. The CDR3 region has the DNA TGCAGCGTAACGGACAGGGACCAAGAGACCCAGTACTTC.

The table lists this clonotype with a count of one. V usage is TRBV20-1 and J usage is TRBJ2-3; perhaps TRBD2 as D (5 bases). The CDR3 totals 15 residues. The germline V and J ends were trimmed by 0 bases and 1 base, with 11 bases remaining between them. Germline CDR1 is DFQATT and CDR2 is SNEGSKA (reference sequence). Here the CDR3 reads CSARDPAEGTDTQYF. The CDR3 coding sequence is TGCAGTGCTAGAGATCCAGCGGAGGGCACAGATACGCAGTATTTT.

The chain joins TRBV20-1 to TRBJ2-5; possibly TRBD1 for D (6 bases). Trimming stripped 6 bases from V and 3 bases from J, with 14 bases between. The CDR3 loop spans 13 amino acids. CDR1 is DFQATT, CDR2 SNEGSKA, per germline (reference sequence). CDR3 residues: CSAAGTNKETQYF. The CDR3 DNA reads TGCAGTGCCGCCGGGACAAATAAAGAGACCCAGTACTTC.

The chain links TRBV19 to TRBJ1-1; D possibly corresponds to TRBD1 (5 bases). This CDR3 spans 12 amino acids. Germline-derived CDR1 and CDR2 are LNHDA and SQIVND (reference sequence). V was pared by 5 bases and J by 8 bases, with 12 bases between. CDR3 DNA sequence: TGTGCCAGTAGTTTCATGGGGGGAGAAGCTTTCTTT. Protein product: CASSFMGGEAFF.

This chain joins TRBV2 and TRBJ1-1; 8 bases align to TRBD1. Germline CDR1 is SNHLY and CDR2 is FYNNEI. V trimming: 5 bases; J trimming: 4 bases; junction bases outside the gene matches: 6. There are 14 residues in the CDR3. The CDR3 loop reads CASSSRGRITEAFF. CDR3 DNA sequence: TGTGCCAGCAGTAGCAGGGGGCGGATCACTGAAGCTTTCTTT.

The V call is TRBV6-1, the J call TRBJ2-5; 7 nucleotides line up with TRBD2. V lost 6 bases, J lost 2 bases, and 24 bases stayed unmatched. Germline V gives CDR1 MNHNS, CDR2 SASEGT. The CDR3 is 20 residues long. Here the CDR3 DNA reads TGTGCCAGCAGACCCCAGCGGGACCCGAACACCGGGGGTGGACAAGAGACCCAGTACTTC. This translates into CASRPQRDPNTGGGQETQYF.

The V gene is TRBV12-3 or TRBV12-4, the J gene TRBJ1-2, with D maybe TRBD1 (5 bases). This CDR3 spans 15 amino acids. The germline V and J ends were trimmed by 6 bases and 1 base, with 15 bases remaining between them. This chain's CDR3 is CASSPVDRVNYGYTF. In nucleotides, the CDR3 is TGTGCCAGCAGCCCGGTCGACAGAGTTAACTATGGCTACACCTTC.

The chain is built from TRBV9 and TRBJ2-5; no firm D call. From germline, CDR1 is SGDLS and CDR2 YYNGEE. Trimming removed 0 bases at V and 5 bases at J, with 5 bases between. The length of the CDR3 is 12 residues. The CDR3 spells CASSVEGETQYF. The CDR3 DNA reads TGTGCCAGCAGCGTAGAAGGGGAGACCCAGTACTTC.

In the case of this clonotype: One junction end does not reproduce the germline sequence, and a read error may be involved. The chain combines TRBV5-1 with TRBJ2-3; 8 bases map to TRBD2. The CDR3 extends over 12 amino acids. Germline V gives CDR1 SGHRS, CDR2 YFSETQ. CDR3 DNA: TGTGCCAGCAGCGTAAGCGGGGGAACGCAGTATTTT. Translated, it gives CASSVSGGTQYF. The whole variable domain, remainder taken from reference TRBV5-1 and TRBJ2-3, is KAGVTQTPRYLIKTRGQQVTLSCSPISGHRSVSWYQQTPGQGLQFLFEYFSETQRNKGNFPGRFSGRQFSNSRSEMNVSTLELGDSALYLCASSVSGGTQYFGPGTRLTVL.

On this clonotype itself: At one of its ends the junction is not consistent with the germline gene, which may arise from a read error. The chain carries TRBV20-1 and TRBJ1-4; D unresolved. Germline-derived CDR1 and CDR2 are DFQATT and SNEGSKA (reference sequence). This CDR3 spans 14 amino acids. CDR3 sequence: CSARDILTLSSMIF. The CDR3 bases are TGCAGTGCTAGAGATATCCTGACGCTCAGCAGTATGATTTTT.